The clone carrying this T cell receptor beta chain was detected once. The antigen is not known. Produced via immunoSEQ multiplex PCR; TCRdb's table is partial and in-frame only. The sample lists 2,500,000 or so clones, 93% occurring once. This entry comes from a study of shared clonotypes between healthy human individuals. Across the study: Sampling drew on donors who were a couple of women and a few men aged 18 to 49. Overall study results and limits: The authors sampled blood alone, and tissue repertoires likely differ.

V was clipped by 2 bases and J by 7 bases; unmatched bases: 7. Germline V lookup: CDR1 SSHAT, CDR2 FNYEAQ (reference sequence). This CDR3 comprises 15 residues. The V call is TRBV7-7, the J call TRBJ2-1; 8 nucleotides align to TRBD2. The source material was naive CD4+ T cells from PBMCs. Subset described: CD45RA+ positively selected. The receptor comes from a man aged 18 to 30 in good health. Some clones in this sample may be carry-over from other donors' samples. In nucleotides, the CDR3 is TGTGCCAGCAGCTTACTCGCGGGAGGCATTAATGAGCAGTTCTTC. Its translation is CASSLLAGGINEQFF.